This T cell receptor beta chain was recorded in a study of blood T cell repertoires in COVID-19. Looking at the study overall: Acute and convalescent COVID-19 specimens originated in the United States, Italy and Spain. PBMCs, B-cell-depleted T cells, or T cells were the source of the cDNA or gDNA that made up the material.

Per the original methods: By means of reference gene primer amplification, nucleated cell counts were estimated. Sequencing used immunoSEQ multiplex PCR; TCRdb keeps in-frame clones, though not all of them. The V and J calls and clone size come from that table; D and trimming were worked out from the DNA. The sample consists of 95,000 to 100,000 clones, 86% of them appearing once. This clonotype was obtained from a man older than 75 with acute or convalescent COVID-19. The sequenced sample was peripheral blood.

This CDR3 reads CASSKDSQETQYF. The CDR3 region has the DNA TGTGCCAGCAGTAAGGACAGCCAAGAGACCCAGTACTTC. The V and J genes are TRBV7-9 and TRBJ2-5, with D tentatively TRBD1 (6 bases). V was shortened by 6 bases and J by 1 base, with 9 bases between the two germline ends. Germline V gene lookup returns CDR1 SEHNR and CDR2 FQNEAQ (reference sequence). This CDR3 comprises 13 residues.